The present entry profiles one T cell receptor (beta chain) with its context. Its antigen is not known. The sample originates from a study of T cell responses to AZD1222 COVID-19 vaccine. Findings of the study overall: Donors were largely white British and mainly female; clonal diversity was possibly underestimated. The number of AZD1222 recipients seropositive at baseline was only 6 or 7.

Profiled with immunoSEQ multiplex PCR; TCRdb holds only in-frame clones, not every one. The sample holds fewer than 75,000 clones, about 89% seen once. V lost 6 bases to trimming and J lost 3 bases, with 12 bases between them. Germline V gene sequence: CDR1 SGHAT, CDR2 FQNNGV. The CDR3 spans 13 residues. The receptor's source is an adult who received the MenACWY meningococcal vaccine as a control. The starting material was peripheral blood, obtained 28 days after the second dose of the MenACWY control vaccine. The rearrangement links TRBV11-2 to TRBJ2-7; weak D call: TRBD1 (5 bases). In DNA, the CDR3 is TGTGCCAGCAGTCAGGGTTACCTCTACGAGCAGTACTTC. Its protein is CASSQGYLYEQYF.